This entry concerns a single T cell receptor (beta chain). Here immunoSEQ multiplex PCR was the method, and the copy in TCRdb shows in-frame clones only, minus some. The table includes 400,000 or so clones, around nine tenths detected once. The V gene lost 6 bases and the J gene lost 3 bases, with 10 bases spanning the gap. Germline V gene sequence: CDR1 MNHEY, CDR2 SVGAGI. There are 13 residues in the CDR3. These data belong to a study of blood T cell repertoires in COVID-19. Study at large: Acute and convalescent COVID-19 samples came from the United States, Italy and Spain.

In Seattle, patients joined the study during active infection and were tracked longitudinally. The sequence derives from a man aged 18 to 30 with COVID-19, enrolled during active disease. Sequences were obtained from peripheral blood. The chain employs TRBV6-5 and TRBJ2-3, with unresolved D. The CDR3 sequence: CASSRHITDTQYF. DNA for the CDR3: TGTGCCAGCAGCCGCCACATAACAGATACGCAGTATTTT.